These 16 T cell receptor beta chains share one sample of origin, sequenced in a study of OX40 agonist ivuxolimab in advanced cancers. Only in-frame clones appear in the TCRdb table, and some are missing; sequencing was by immunoSEQ multiplex PCR. The sample lists around 74,000 clones, over 75% occurring once. Sequencing was performed on CD4+ or CD8+ T cells sorted from blood, taken in a trial of the OX40 agonist ivuxolimab. The receptors were gathered from an adult with an advanced solid tumor such as melanoma, head and neck, liver or kidney cancer.

In its sample, this clone was seen a few times. The CDR3 spells CASSLLGSNYGYTF. CDR3 nucleotides: TGTGCCAGCAGCTTATTGGGGTCAAACTATGGCTACACCTTC. The rearrangement joins TRBV7-9 to TRBJ1-2; D unresolved. The CDR3 runs to 14 residues. Germline V gene lookup returns CDR1 SEHNR and CDR2 FQNEAQ (reference sequence). Deletions cut 2 bases from V and 2 bases from J, with 9 bases between.

The chain's CDR3 is CASSPQGTHEQYF. The CDR3 DNA follows: TGTGCCAGCAGTCCACAGGGAACCCACGAGCAGTACTTC. The chain recombines TRBV4-2 with TRBJ2-7; perhaps TRBD1 as D (6 bases). Trimming stripped 6 bases from V and 5 bases from J, with 14 bases between. Germline-derived CDR1 and CDR2 are LGHNA and YNFKEQ. The CDR3 covers 13 residues.

The chain uses TRBV7-2 and TRBJ1-2, with D possibly TRBD1 on 6 matching bases. The V end was cut by 3 bases, the J end by 8 bases, with 19 bases between. CDR3 length: 15 amino acids. Germline V gives CDR1 SGHTA, CDR2 FQGNSA. CDR3 sequence reads: CASSFSPDRPGGYTF. The CDR3 DNA is TGTGCCAGCAGCTTCTCTCCCGACAGGCCAGGGGGCTACACCTTC. The whole variable domain, filled in from reference TRBV7-2 and TRBJ1-2, reads GAGVSQSPSNKVTEKGKDVELRCDPISGHTALYWYRQSLGQGLEFLIYFQGNSAPDKSGLPSDRFSAERTGGSVSTLTIQRTQQEDSAVYLCASSFSPDRPGGYTFGSGTRLTVV.

As DNA, the CDR3 is TGTGCCAGCAGCTTGGGGACTAGCGGGGGGGCAAGCACAGATACGCAGTATTTT. It yields the protein CASSLGTSGGASTDTQYF. V gene TRBV11-3 combines with J gene TRBJ2-3; 16 bases fit TRBD2. The junction had 3 bases not matched to a gene; V was cut back by 3 bases and J by 0 bases. Germline V lookup: CDR1 SGHNT, CDR2 YENEEA. The CDR3 spans 18 residues.

The chain recombines TRBV10-3 with TRBJ2-3, with 10 bases matching TRBD2. Trimming took 10 bases from V and 4 from J; bases not matched to a gene: 8. CDR1 is ENHRY, CDR2 SYGVKD, per germline. The CDR3 spans 14 residues. The chain's CDR3 is CATIERGGSDTQYF. CDR3 DNA: TGTGCCACCATAGAGCGGGGGGGCTCAGATACGCAGTATTTT.

This clone was counted once. As DNA, the CDR3 is TGTGCCAGCAGCTTAGTGCTTACTGAAGCTTTCTTT. It is translated as CASSLVLTEAFF. This chain uses TRBV7-2 with TRBJ1-1; D gene uncertain. Trimming shortened V by 1 base and J by 5 bases, and 5 bases separated the two germline ends. The CDR3 is made up of 12 amino acids. Germline V gene lookup returns CDR1 SGHTA and CDR2 FQGNSA.

V and J are TRBV4-2 and TRBJ1-5; 9 bases are shared with TRBD1. Germline V gene data show CDR1 as LGHNA and CDR2 as YNFKEQ. Trimming took 3 bases from V and 2 from J; bases not matched to a gene: 5. The CDR3 sequence is 16 residues long. The CDR3 here is CASSQAGQGGNQPQHF. The CDR3 DNA sequence: TGTGCCAGCAGCCAGGCGGGACAGGGAGGCAATCAGCCCCAGCATTTT.

This sequence joins TRBV5-4 and TRBJ2-4, with D perhaps matching TRBD1 or TRBD2 (5 bases each). Trimming removed 4 bases from V and 5 bases from J, with 16 bases in between. The CDR3 sequence is 15 residues long. Germline V gene data show CDR1 as SGHNT and CDR2 as YYREEE (reference sequence). In DNA, the CDR3 is TGTGCCAGCAGCCCTTCTTCGGGGCCCGAAAACATTCAGTACTTC. Amino acids: CASSPSSGPENIQYF.

The V gene is TRBV5-1, the J gene TRBJ2-7; D not certain. The CDR3 runs to 14 residues. Germline lookup yields CDR1 SGHRS and CDR2 YFSETQ. Between the trimmed V and J ends, which lost 4 bases and 2 bases, there was a span of 13 bases. CDR3 in amino acids: CASSRNLDPYEQYF. The CDR3 coding sequence is TGCGCCAGCAGCAGAAACTTGGACCCCTACGAGCAGTACTTC.

Here the CDR3 reads CASSPPGMGSGANVLTF. CDR3 coding DNA: TGTGCCAGCTCACCCCCCGGCATGGGGTCTGGGGCCAACGTCCTGACTTTC. The chain has TRBV18 and TRBJ2-6, with D hard to call. Germline loops: CDR1 KGHSH, CDR2 LQKENI. The CDR3 consists of 17 residues. Deletions cut 3 bases from V and 1 base from J, with 13 bases between.

The gene calls are TRBV4-3 and TRBJ1-2; 9 bases fit TRBD1. Trimming at V came to 3 bases and at J to 5 bases, leaving 16 bases not matched to a gene. The CDR3 sequence is 18 residues long. CDR1 is LGHNA, CDR2 YSLEER, per germline. The CDR3: CASSHEQGARSSSYGYTF. The DNA of the CDR3 is TGCGCCAGCAGCCATGAACAGGGGGCTAGATCCTCTAGTTATGGCTACACCTTC.

This clone was counted only a few times. The chain couples TRBV6-1 to TRBJ2-2; D tentatively reads TRBD1 or TRBD2 (5 bases each). Trimming cost V 5 bases and J 1 base, with 8 bases left between them. Looked up from germline, CDR1 is MNHNS and CDR2 is SASEGT. This CDR3 region has 14 residues. The CDR3 loop reads CASSRDGNTGELFF. In DNA, the CDR3 is TGTGCCAGCAGTAGGGACGGGAACACCGGGGAGCTGTTTTTT.

The chain combines TRBV9 with TRBJ2-7; TRBD2 aligns across 7 bases. This CDR3 contains 15 residues. Germline loops: CDR1 SGDLS, CDR2 YYNGEE. The V and J ends lost 2 bases and 0 bases, in that order; junction bases with no gene match: 5. The CDR3 nucleotides read TGTGCCAGCAGCGTCAGCGGGGCGTTCTCCTACGAGCAGTACTTC. Protein product: CASSVSGAFSYEQYF.

V is TRBV9 and J is TRBJ2-2; D may be TRBD1 or TRBD2 (7 bases each). Trimming took off 2 bases at V and 6 bases at J, with 23 bases between the two ends. Germline V gene lookup returns CDR1 SGDLS and CDR2 YYNGEE. This CDR3 contains 18 residues. CDR3 in DNA: TGTGCCAGCAGCGTGGGGCGAGGGAGGGGGCGGCAAGCCGGGGAGCTGTTTTTT. Its protein product is CASSVGRGRGRQAGELFF.

The J gene is TRBJ1-2, the V gene TRBV14; TRBD1 is a possible D gene (6 bases). Trimming stripped 1 base from V and 5 bases from J, with 20 bases between. The length of the CDR3 is 17 residues. Germline lookup yields CDR1 SGHDN and CDR2 FVKESK. In DNA, the CDR3 is TGTGCCAGCAGCCAAGTTCGGGGGGCACCCTCCGTATATGGCTACACCTTC. Amino acids: CASSQVRGAPSVYGYTF.

V and J are TRBV6-6 and TRBJ1-2, with 8 positions matching TRBD1. Per the germline V gene, CDR1 is MNHNY and CDR2 is SVGAGI (reference sequence). The CDR3 has 13 amino acids. The trim removed 5 bases at V and 4 bases at J, leaving 3 bases unmatched. CDR3 in amino acids: CASSRTGPYGYTF. In DNA, the CDR3 is TGTGCCAGCAGTCGGACAGGGCCCTATGGCTACACCTTC.